Following are 10 T cell receptor beta chains from one sample sequenced in a study of T-cell reconstitution after alpha-beta-depleted transplantation in children. The TCRbeta library was prepared with unique molecular identifiers. Each CDR3 protein is one row after TCRdb ran MiXCR on the PCR reads. Of roughly 180,000 distinct CDR3 sequences listed, roughly 15% are singletons. The sequencing used PBMCs from the stem cell graft donor, collected from the stem cell graft. Source of these receptors: a human donor who donated a stem cell graft to a child with acute lymphoblastic leukemia.

This clonotype was counted ten times or more. The chain links TRBV7-6 to TRBJ1-5, with D perhaps TRBD1 (6 bases). Germline CDR1 is SGHVS and CDR2 is FNYEAQ. The CDR3 runs to 15 residues. Trimming took off 5 bases at V and 0 bases at J, with 11 bases between the two ends. The CDR3: CASSPQTGSNQPQHF. In nucleotides, the CDR3 is TGTGCCAGCAGCCCCCAGACAGGTAGCAATCAGCCCCAGCATTTT.

This clonotype was seen many times. V usage is TRBV5-1 and J usage is TRBJ2-5; 9 bases are shared with TRBD1. Germline V gene data show CDR1 as SGHRS and CDR2 as YFSETQ. The CDR3 covers 13 residues. With V trimmed by 4 bases and J by 6 bases, 4 bases remained unmatched. In DNA form, the CDR3 reads TGCGCCAGCAGCCTTGGACAGGGGAAGACCCAGTACTTC. This gives the protein CASSLGQGKTQYF.

The J gene is TRBJ2-1, the V gene TRBV5-1; 12 nucleotides match TRBD2. J gave up 8 bases and V 5 bases, and 14 bases lay outside the gene matches. The germline gives CDR1 SGHRS, CDR2 YFSETQ. The CDR3 runs 17 residues. The CDR3 DNA reads TGCGCCAGCAGTTCCGATTTGACTAGCGGGAGATTCGATGAGCAGTTCTTC. Protein: CASSSDLTSGRFDEQFF.

This clonotype was seen more than once but under ten times. The chain recombines TRBV2 with TRBJ2-5; possibly TRBD2 for D (6 bases). Germline V CDR1 and CDR2: SNHLY, FYNNEI. The CDR3 extends over 13 amino acids. With 3 bases removed from V and 7 bases from J, the gap between germline ends came to 12 bases. The CDR3 nucleotides are TGTGCCAGCAGTGACTACGGGCGGGGGACCCAGTACTTC. This gives the protein CASSDYGRGTQYF.

In its sample, this clonotype was seen many times. The chain has TRBV6-1 and TRBJ1-1; possible D gene TRBD1, 5 bases. This CDR3 has 13 amino acids. Trimming removed 6 bases from V and 4 bases from J, with 12 bases in between. Germline CDR1 MNHNS, CDR2 SASEGT. The CDR3 DNA is TGTGCCAGCAGGCCAGGGTATACCACTGAAGCTTTCTTT. This sequence encodes CASRPGYTTEAFF.

The chain links TRBV12-3 or TRBV12-4 to TRBJ2-1; tentative D call: TRBD2 (6 bases). This CDR3 contains 12 residues. Trimming took 6 bases from V and 10 from J, leaving 13 bases between them. CDR3 in amino acids: CASRGDFPEQFF. DNA for the CDR3: TGTGCCAGCAGGGGGGACTTCCCCGAGCAGTTCTTC.

The rearrangement uses TRBV20-1 and TRBJ2-1, with 8 bases lining up with TRBD2. The CDR3 has 14 residues. Germline V gene sequence: CDR1 DFQATT, CDR2 SNEGSKA (reference sequence). The ends lost 3 bases at V and 9 bases at J; junction bases unmatched: 10. The CDR3 sequence: CSARSSGKGIEQFF. The CDR3 nucleotides are TGCAGTGCTAGGAGTAGCGGGAAGGGGATTGAGCAGTTCTTC.

This clonotype appeared many times. The chain employs TRBV6-5 and TRBJ1-3, with D unresolved. V lost 0 bases and J 4 bases, leaving 13 bases between the germline ends. Germline assignment: CDR1 MNHEY and CDR2 SVGAGI. The CDR3 has 16 residues. The CDR3 protein is CASSYSTAGLGNTIYF. CDR3 nucleotide sequence: TGTGCCAGCAGTTACTCTACGGCTGGGCTCGGAAACACCATATATTTT.

This clonotype was recorded at least ten times. This rearrangement joins TRBV27 to TRBJ2-7; no firm D call. Trimming cost V 6 bases and J 5 bases, with 11 bases left between them. The V gene's germline CDR1 is MNHEY and CDR2 SMNVEV (reference sequence). This CDR3 comprises 12 residues. CDR3 protein: CASSSQVDEQYF. The CDR3 nucleotides read TGTGCCAGCAGCTCTCAAGTCGACGAGCAGTACTTC.

There are many counts of this clonotype. The rearrangement links TRBV5-1 to TRBJ2-1, with D perhaps matching TRBD1 or TRBD2 (5 bases each). Trimming pared 0 bases from V and 7 bases from J, leaving 14 bases between. Germline V gene sequence: CDR1 SGHRS, CDR2 YFSETQ. There are 15 residues in the CDR3. CDR3 loop: CASSLATGWGNEQFF. CDR3 nucleotides: TGCGCCAGCAGCTTGGCCACGGGATGGGGGAATGAGCAGTTCTTC.